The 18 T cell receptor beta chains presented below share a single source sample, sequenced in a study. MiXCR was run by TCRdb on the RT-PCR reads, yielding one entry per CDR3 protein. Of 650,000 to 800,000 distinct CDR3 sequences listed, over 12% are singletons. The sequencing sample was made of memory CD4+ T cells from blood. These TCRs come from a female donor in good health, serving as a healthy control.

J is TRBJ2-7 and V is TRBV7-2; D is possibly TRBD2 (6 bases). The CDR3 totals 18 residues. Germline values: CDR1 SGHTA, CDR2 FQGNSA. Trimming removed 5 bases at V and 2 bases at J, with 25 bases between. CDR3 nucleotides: TGTGCCAGCAGCCGTACCTTGGTAGCGGAACTTAGAACCTACGAGCAGTACTTC. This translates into CASSRTLVAELRTYEQYF.

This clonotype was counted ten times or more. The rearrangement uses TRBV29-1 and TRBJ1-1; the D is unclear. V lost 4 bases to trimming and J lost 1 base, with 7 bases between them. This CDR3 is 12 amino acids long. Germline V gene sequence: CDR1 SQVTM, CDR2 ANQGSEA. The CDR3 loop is CSVGQTNTEAFF. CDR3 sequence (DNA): TGCAGCGTTGGCCAGACGAACACTGAAGCTTTCTTT.

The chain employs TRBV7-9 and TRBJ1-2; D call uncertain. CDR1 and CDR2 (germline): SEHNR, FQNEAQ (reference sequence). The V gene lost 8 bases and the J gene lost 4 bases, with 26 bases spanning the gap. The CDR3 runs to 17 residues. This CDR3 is CASSRVVQEPVTYGYTF. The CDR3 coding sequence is TGTGCCAGCTCCCGGGTAGTCCAGGAACCCGTAACCTATGGCTACACCTTC.

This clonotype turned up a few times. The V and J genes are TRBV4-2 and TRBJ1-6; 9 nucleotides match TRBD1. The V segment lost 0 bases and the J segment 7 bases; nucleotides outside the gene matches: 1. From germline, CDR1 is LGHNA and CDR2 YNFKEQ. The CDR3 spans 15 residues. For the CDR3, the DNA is TGTGCCAGCAGCCAAGAGGGACAGGGCAATTCACCCCTCCACTTT. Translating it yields CASSQEGQGNSPLHF.

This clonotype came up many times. The CDR3 is CASSYSTGGSGANVLTF. Here the CDR3 DNA reads TGTGCCAGCAGTTACTCGACGGGTGGGTCCGGGGCCAACGTCCTGACTTTC. The chain employs TRBV6-5 and TRBJ2-6; no firm D call. The CDR3 has 17 amino acids. V was pared by 0 bases and J by 4 bases, with 13 bases between. The V gene's germline CDR1 is MNHEY and CDR2 SVGAGI.

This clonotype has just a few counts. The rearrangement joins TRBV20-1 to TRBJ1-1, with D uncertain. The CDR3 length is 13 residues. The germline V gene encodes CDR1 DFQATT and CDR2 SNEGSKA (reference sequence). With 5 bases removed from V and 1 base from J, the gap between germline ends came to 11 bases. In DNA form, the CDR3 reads TGCAGTGCTCCGAAAAGCCCGAACACTGAAGCTTTCTTT. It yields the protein CSAPKSPNTEAFF.

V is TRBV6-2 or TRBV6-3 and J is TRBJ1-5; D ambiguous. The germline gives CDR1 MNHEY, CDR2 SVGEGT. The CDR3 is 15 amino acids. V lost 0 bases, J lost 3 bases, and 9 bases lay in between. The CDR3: CASSYSRQTNQPQHF. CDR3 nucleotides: TGTGCCAGCAGTTACTCGCGACAAACCAATCAGCCCCAGCATTTT.

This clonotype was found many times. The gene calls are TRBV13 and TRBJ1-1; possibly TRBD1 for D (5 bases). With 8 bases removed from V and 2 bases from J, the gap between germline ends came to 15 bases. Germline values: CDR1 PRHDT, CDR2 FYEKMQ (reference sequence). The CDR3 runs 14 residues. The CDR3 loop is CASRRDSLNTEAFF. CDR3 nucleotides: TGTGCCAGCCGAAGGGACTCCCTAAACACTGAAGCTTTCTTT.

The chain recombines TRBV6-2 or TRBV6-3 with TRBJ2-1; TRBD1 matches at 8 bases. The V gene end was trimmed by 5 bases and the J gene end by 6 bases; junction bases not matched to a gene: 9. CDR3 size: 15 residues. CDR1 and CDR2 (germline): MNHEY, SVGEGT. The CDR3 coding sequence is TGTGCCAGCAGTCACAGAGGGACAGGACGCAATGAGCAGTTCTTC. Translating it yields CASSHRGTGRNEQFF.

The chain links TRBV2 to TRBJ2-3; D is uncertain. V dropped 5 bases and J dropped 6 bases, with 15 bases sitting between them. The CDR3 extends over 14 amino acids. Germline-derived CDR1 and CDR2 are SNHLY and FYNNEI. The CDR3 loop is CASSPKARRDTQYF. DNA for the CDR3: TGTGCCAGCAGTCCCAAAGCAAGGCGGGATACGCAGTATTTT.

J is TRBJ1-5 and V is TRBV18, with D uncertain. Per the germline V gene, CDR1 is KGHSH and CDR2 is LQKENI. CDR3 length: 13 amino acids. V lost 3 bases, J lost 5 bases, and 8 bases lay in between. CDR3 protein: CASSPGIDQPQHF. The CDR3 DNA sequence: TGTGCCAGCTCACCCGGGATCGATCAGCCCCAGCATTTT.

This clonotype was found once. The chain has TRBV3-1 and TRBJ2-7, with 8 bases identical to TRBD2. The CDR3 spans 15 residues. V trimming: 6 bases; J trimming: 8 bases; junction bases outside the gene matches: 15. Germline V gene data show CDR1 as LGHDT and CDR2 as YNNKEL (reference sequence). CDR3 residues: CASRFSGMSSLKQYF. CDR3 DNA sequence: TGTGCCAGCAGGTTTAGCGGGATGAGCAGCTTGAAGCAGTACTTC.

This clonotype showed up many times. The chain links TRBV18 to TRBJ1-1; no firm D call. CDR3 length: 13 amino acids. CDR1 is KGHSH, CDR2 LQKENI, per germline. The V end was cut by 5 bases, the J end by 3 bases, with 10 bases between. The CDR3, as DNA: TGTGCCAGCTCAACGGACGGTGACACTGAAGCTTTCTTT. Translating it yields CASSTDGDTEAFF.

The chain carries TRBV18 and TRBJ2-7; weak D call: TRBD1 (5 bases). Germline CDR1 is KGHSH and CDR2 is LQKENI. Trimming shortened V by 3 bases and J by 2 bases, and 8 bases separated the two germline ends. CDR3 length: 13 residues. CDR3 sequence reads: CASSPEGAYEQYF. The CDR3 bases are TGTGCCAGCTCACCGGAAGGGGCCTACGAGCAGTACTTC.

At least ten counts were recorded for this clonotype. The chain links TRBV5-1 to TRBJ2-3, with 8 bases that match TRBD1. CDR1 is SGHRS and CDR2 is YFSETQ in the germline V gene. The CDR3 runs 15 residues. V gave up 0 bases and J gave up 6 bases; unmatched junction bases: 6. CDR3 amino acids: CASSLAGQAEDTQYF. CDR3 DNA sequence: TGCGCCAGCAGCTTGGCGGGACAGGCAGAGGATACGCAGTATTTT.

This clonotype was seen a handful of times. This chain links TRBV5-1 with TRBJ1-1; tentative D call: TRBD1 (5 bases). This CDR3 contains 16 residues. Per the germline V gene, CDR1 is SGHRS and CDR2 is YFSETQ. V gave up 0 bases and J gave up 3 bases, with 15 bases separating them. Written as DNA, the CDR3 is TGCGCCAGCAGCTTGGGTCCCGGGGGTGGGGACACTGAAGCTTTCTTT. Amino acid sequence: CASSLGPGGGDTEAFF.

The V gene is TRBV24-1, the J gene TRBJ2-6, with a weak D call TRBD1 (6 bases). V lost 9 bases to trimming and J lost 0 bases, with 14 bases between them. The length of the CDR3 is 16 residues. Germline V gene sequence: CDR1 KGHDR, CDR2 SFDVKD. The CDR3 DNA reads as TGTGCCACCGGGTACAGGGCAACCTCTGGGGCCAACGTCCTGACTTTC. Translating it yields CATGYRATSGANVLTF.

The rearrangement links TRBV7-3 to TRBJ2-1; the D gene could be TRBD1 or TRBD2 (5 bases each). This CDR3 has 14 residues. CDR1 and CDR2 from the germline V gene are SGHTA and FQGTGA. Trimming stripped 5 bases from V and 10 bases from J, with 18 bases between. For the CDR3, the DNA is TGTGCCAGCAGCCCCGGGACCCAGGCGAGAGAGCAGTTCTTC. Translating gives CASSPGTQAREQFF.